The 23 T cell receptor beta chains given below trace back to one sample, sequenced in a study of tumor and adjacent non-tumor tissue in lung cancer. The template was RNA from unsorted bulk tissue. Distant lung tissue was collected more than 3 cm away from the tumor edge. Three rounds of nested PCR, following a modified ARM-PCR protocol, produced the TCRbeta library. TCRdb itself ran the multiplex PCR reads through MiXCR, one entry per CDR3 protein. The sample has approximately 100,000 distinct CDR3 sequences; roughly two thirds are singletons. Sequenced input: distant non-tumor lung tissue. The receptors derive from a man aged 25 to 45 with non-small cell lung cancer.

This clonotype was recorded a few times. The junction does not match germline at one end; this may be a read error. V and J are TRBV5-8 and TRBJ2-7, with TRBD1 identical over 8 bases. Germline CDR1 is SGHTS and CDR2 is YDEGEE. The CDR3 contains 15 residues. For the CDR3, the DNA is TGCGCCAGCAGCTTGAAGGGGACAGGAGCCTACGAGCAGTACTTC. It codes for CASSLKGTGAYEQYF.

Details on this clonotype: A junction boundary mismatches the germline segment, possibly from a read error. The chain carries TRBV7-9 and TRBJ2-7; tentatively, D is TRBD2 (5 bases). The CDR3 has 16 amino acids. CDR1 SEHNR and CDR2 FQNEAQ come from the germline V gene (reference sequence). Written as DNA, the CDR3 is TGCGCCAACAGCCGAAATGTAAACCCCGGGGCCTACGAGCAGTACTTC. Amino acids: CANSRNVNPGAYEQYF. The full variable domain, completed using reference TRBV7-9 and TRBJ2-7, is DTGVSQNPRHKITKRGQNVTFRCDPISEHNRLYWYRQTLGQGPEFLTYFQNEAQLEKSRLLSDRFSAERPKGSFSTLEIQRTEQGDSAMYLCANSRNVNPGAYEQYFGPGTRLTVT.

There are many counts of this clonotype. The chain couples TRBV12-3 or TRBV12-4 to TRBJ1-5, with TRBD1 matching 10 bases. V lost 6 bases, J lost 4 bases, and 6 bases stayed unmatched. This CDR3 has 15 amino acids. CDR3 DNA: TGTGCCAGCAGCGTGGGACAGGGGACGAATCAGCCCCAGCATTTT. This sequence encodes CASSVGQGTNQPQHF.

As to this clonotype: No conserved phenylalanine or tryptophan is present at the end of the CDR3, so a read error is the likely explanation. The chain has TRBV6-1 and TRBJ2-1; 9 positions agree with TRBD1. Losses at the gene ends were 6 bases for V and 4 bases for J; bases not matched to a gene: 10. From germline, CDR1 is MNHNS and CDR2 SASEGT. The CDR3 is made up of 16 amino acids. As DNA, the CDR3 is TGTGCCAGCAGACTCACTGGGACAGGGCTTTACAATGAGCAGTTCTTG. Its translation is CASRLTGTGLYNEQFL.

This clonotype was detected a few times. A junction boundary mismatches the germline segment, possibly from a read error. This sequence joins TRBV25-1 and TRBJ1-1; a weak D match, TRBD1 (6 bases). CDR3 length equals 15 residues. The germline CDR1 and CDR2 sequences are MGHDK and SYGVNS. CDR3 nucleotides: TGCGCCAGTAATACTTTTACAGGGCCTTCCACTGAAGCTTTCTTT. Its translation: CASNTFTGPSTEAFF.

As regards this clonotype: The junction does not match germline at one end; this may be a read error. This chain uses TRBV12-3 or TRBV12-4 with TRBJ2-2; D unclear. The CDR3 covers 12 residues. CDR3 sequence reads: CVSSSGAWELFF. In DNA, the CDR3 is TGTGTCAGCTCCTCGGGCGCCTGGGAGCTGTTTTTT.

This clonotype was observed many times. This sequence joins TRBV5-5 and TRBJ1-2; the match to TRBD1 covers 7 bases. The V gene's germline CDR1 is SGHKS and CDR2 YYEKEE (reference sequence). V lost 4 bases, J lost 7 bases, and 10 bases stayed unmatched. The CDR3 runs to 14 residues. The DNA of the CDR3 is TGTGCCAGCAGCGGCCCGACAGGGAATGGTGGCTACACCTTC. It encodes CASSGPTGNGGYTF.

Concerning this clonotype: This CDR3 is missing its conserved last phenylalanine or tryptophan, likely due to a read error. The limits of the CDR3 on the DNA are not certain, so only TCRdb's listed CDR3 is given. The CDR3 is CSVDSGTSSYEPYL. The genes are TRBV29-1 and TRBJ2-7; the table assigns TRBD2, which was not confirmed against the DNA. The CDR3 has 14 residues if both end residues are counted. Looked up from germline, CDR1 is SQVTM and CDR2 is ANQGSEA.

This clonotype was observed many times. Written as DNA, the CDR3 is TGCAGTGCTCCCAAGCCAGGGGGGAGGGGCTACACCTTC. It codes for CSAPKPGGRGYTF. J is TRBJ1-2 and V is TRBV20-1; 7 bases are a match to TRBD1. Unmatched junction bases numbered 11, after V lost 5 bases and J lost 8 bases. The germline CDR1 and CDR2 sequences are DFQATT and SNEGSKA (reference sequence). The CDR3 is 13 residues long.

Details on this clonotype: The junction and the germline gene differ at one end; a read error may be behind it. The chain joins TRBV20-1 to TRBJ1-5, with 7 bases aligning to TRBD1. Germline V gene sequence: CDR1 DFQATT, CDR2 SNEGSKA (reference sequence). The CDR3 consists of 13 residues. Here the CDR3 DNA reads TGCAGTGCCCCCAAAGGAGGGGGCCAACCCCGGCATTTT. Protein product: CSAPKGGGQPRHF.

This chain joins TRBV5-1 and TRBJ2-3; 9 bases are a match to TRBD2. The CDR3 totals 15 residues. The junction had 8 bases not matched to a gene; V was cut back by 9 bases and J by 0 bases. The V gene's germline CDR1 is SGHRS and CDR2 YFSETQ. The chain's CDR3 is CAIRKTSGSTDTQYF. CDR3 DNA sequence: TGCGCCATCAGGAAAACTAGCGGGAGCACAGATACGCAGTATTTT.

In the case of this clonotype: Its ends do not fully match the called genes, so a read error is possible. This chain links TRBV29-1 with TRBJ2-7; perhaps TRBD1 as D (6 bases). The CDR3 has 15 residues. The V gene's germline CDR1 is SQVTM and CDR2 ANQGSEA. This CDR3 is CSVKDRGTSYYEQYF. The CDR3 coding sequence is TGCAGCGTTAAAGATAGGGGGACAAGTTACTACGAGCAGTACTTC.

Comments on this clonotype: Compared with germline, one end of the junction differs, possibly owing to a read error. The gene calls are TRBV12-3 or TRBV12-4 and TRBJ2-3, with D perhaps TRBD1 (6 bases). The CDR3 has 14 residues. The CDR3 loop reads CASSFCRRTDTQYF. DNA of the CDR3: TGTGCCAGCAGTTTCTGCAGGAGGACAGATACACAGTATTTT.

A remark on this clonotype: A junction boundary mismatches the germline segment, possibly from a read error. The chain recombines TRBV11-2 with TRBJ1-2; perhaps TRBD1 as D (5 bases). CDR1 is SGHAT and CDR2 is FQNNGV in the germline V gene. The CDR3 runs to 12 residues. CDR3 loop: CTSSDRGYGYTF. The CDR3 DNA sequence: TGTACCAGCAGCGATAGGGGTTATGGCTACACCTTC.

The sample holds many counts of this clonotype. This chain links TRBV20-1 with TRBJ1-4; possible D gene TRBD1, 6 bases. V was trimmed by 6 bases and J by 5 bases, leaving 13 bases between them. The CDR3 loop spans 13 amino acids. The germline V gene has CDR1 DFQATT and CDR2 SNEGSKA (reference sequence). CDR3 protein: CSAGGVPNEKLFF. CDR3 nucleotides: TGCAGTGCAGGGGGAGTACCAAATGAAAAACTGTTTTTT.

This clonotype was detected a few times. The J gene is TRBJ2-3, the V gene TRBV5-4; 8 bases line up with TRBD2. Germline-derived CDR1 and CDR2 are SGHNT and YYREEE (reference sequence). V dropped 2 bases and J dropped 1; count of bases not matched to a gene: 6. This CDR3 is 16 amino acids long. CDR3 DNA sequence: TGTGCCAGCAGCTTCGGAAGCGGGGGTGGCACAGATACGCAGTATTTT. It translates to CASSFGSGGGTDTQYF.

DNA of the CDR3: TGCAGCGCCAGGGGGTACCAAGAGACCCAGTACTTC. Translating it yields CSARGYQETQYF. The J gene is TRBJ2-5, the V gene TRBV29-1; 7 positions agree with TRBD1. The CDR3 is made up of 12 amino acids. V lost 7 bases to trimming and J lost 0 bases; unmatched junction nucleotides: 2. Germline-derived CDR1 and CDR2 are SQVTM and ANQGSEA.

This clonotype was observed many times. The gene calls are TRBV4-1 and TRBJ2-1, with 10 bases that match TRBD1. The CDR3 runs 14 residues. Germline-derived CDR1 and CDR2 are MGHRA and YSYEKL. J lost 9 bases, V lost 5 bases, and 7 bases had no gene match. The CDR3 DNA follows: TGCGCCAGCAGCGCCCGGGACAGGGGTACTGAGCAGTTCTTC. Its translation: CASSARDRGTEQFF.

This clonotype showed up many times. The V call is TRBV29-1, the J call TRBJ2-1; no clear D. The germline CDR1 and CDR2 sequences are SQVTM and ANQGSEA. This CDR3 spans 13 amino acids. V lost 0 bases to trimming and J lost 1 base, with 4 bases between them. The CDR3 is CSVEERSYNEQFF. The CDR3 DNA reads TGCAGCGTTGAAGAACGGTCCTACAATGAGCAGTTCTTC.

On this clonotype itself: Relative to the germline gene, one junction end is altered; a read error may explain this. This sequence joins TRBV6-5 and TRBJ1-1; tentatively, D is TRBD1 (5 bases). CDR3 length equals 13 residues. The germline V gene encodes CDR1 MNHEY and CDR2 SVGAGI. This CDR3 is CASSQGTTTVAFF. CDR3 DNA sequence: TGTGCCAGCAGTCAGGGTACGACCACTGTAGCTTTCTTT.

On this clonotype itself: This sequence may be a read error, since a much larger clone differs from it by one base. V gene TRBV5-1 combines with J gene TRBJ1-1; D is ambiguous. This CDR3 comprises 15 residues. V was clipped by 3 bases and J by 8 bases, with 20 bases between them. Per the germline V gene, CDR1 is SGHRS and CDR2 is YFSETQ. The CDR3 nucleotides are TGCGCCAGCAGCTCCGAATCGGTACAAGGCTCCGAAGCTTTCTTT. It is translated as CASSSESVQGSEAFF.

The rearrangement links TRBV11-1 to TRBJ1-2; D not resolved. V lost 4 bases to trimming and J lost 4 bases, with 13 bases between them. Germline V lookup: CDR1 SGHAT, CDR2 FQDESV (reference sequence). This CDR3 region has 14 residues. The CDR3 spells CASSSGLLGYGYTF. DNA for the CDR3: TGTGCCAGCAGCTCCGGTCTCCTGGGCTATGGCTACACCTTC.

This clonotype has only a few counts. A much larger clone lies a single base off, so this may be a read error. J is TRBJ1-5 and V is TRBV10-3; D is perhaps TRBD1 (5 bases). The CDR3 runs 15 residues. Germline CDR1 reads ENHRY; CDR2 reads SYGVKD. CDR3 residues: CVIRESAGSNQPQHF. The CDR3 coding sequence is TGTGTCATCAGGGAATCCGCAGGTAGCAATCAGCCCCAGCATTTT.